This T cell receptor (beta chain) was sequenced for a study of CD8 T cells in ankylosing spondylitis. Study findings and constraints: Ankylosing spondylitis blood appeared to be characterized by a TCR beta motif of several highly homologous variants. Clones linked to the disease showed a CD8+ phenotype. They occurred at relatively low frequencies in peripheral blood.

After removal of 3 bases from V and 0 bases from J, the junction contained 17 bases not matched to a gene. The germline gives CDR1 SGHRS, CDR2 YFSETQ. There are 19 residues in the CDR3. Researchers built TCR beta libraries using quantitative 5'-RACE with molecular barcodes. TCRdb re-called the 5' RACE reads with MiXCR, one entry per CDR3 protein. The sample consists of about 260,000 distinct CDR3 sequences, 20% of them appearing once. The table lists this clonotype with a count of one. Its antigen is not identified. This sequence was found in a male donor with ankylosing spondylitis or in good health (not recorded which). Sequencing was carried out using blood, either unsorted or a sorted T cell fraction (not recorded which). The chain recombines TRBV5-1 with TRBJ1-1; 7 positions match TRBD1. The CDR3 region has the DNA TGCGCCAGCAGCTCAAAAACGTCCCGGGACAGTAAACTGAACACTGAAGCTTTCTTT. This codes for CASSSKTSRDSKLNTEAFF.